Shown below are 4 T cell receptor beta chains from a single sample sequenced in a study of circulating CD8 cells and anti-PD-1 response in melanoma. Live CD3+CD8+TCRalphabeta+ cells were sorted into four subsets by PD-1 and/or TIGIT. Using roughly 14 ng of total RNA, TCR libraries were made with the QIAseq Immune Repertoire TCR panel. TCRdb re-derived calls from the reads in MiXCR, one entry per CDR3 protein. The sample includes about 410 distinct CDR3 sequences, 4.8% seen only once; the top ten take under 45%. Sequencing used CD8+ T cells from PBMCs, obtained at baseline or after one month of anti-PD-1 therapy (not recorded which). The source is a human donor with melanoma.

This clonotype is judged medium-sized. The chain uses TRBV28 and TRBJ2-7, with 8 bases aligning to TRBD1. The germline V gene encodes CDR1 MDHEN and CDR2 SYDVKM. The CDR3 is made up of 15 amino acids. The ends lost 0 bases at V and 4 bases at J; junction bases unmatched: 5. CDR3 in amino acids: CASSLWDRVKYEQYF. CDR3 nucleotides: TGTGCCAGCAGTTTATGGGACAGGGTGAAGTACGAGCAGTACTTC.

This clonotype is classed as medium-sized. The chain has TRBV19 and TRBJ1-5, with D unresolved. V lost 3 bases and J 4 bases, leaving 4 bases between the germline ends. The CDR3 is made up of 12 amino acids. Germline lookup yields CDR1 LNHDA and CDR2 SQIVND (reference sequence). The CDR3 nucleotides read TGTGCCAGTAGTATGTGGAATCAGCCCCAGCATTTT. This sequence encodes CASSMWNQPQHF. Full variable domain (missing parts from reference TRBV19 and TRBJ1-5): DGGITQSPKYLFRKEGQNVTLSCEQNLNHDAMYWYRQDPGQGLRLIYYSQIVNDFQKGDIAEGYSVSREKKESFPLTVTSAQKNPTAFYLCASSMWNQPQHFGDGTRLSIL.

Remarks on this clonotype: This CDR3 is missing its conserved last phenylalanine or tryptophan, likely due to a read error. V is TRBV25-1 and J is TRBJ2-4; 7 bases are a match to TRBD1. The germline CDR1 and CDR2 sequences are MGHDK and SYGVNS. This CDR3 spans 15 amino acids. CDR3 sequence (DNA): TGTGCCAGCAGTGAGGGAGACAGGGAGATAAACACTCAGTACCTC. It translates to CASSEGDREINTQYL.

Relative to its sample, this clonotype is large. The chain joins TRBV4-1 to TRBJ2-7, with 9 nucleotides matching TRBD1. CDR1 is MGHRA and CDR2 is YSYEKL in the germline V gene. The CDR3 loop spans 15 amino acids. V lost 1 base to trimming and J lost 7 bases; unmatched junction nucleotides: 8. CDR3: CASSQVSGTGWEQYF. The CDR3 DNA follows: TGCGCCAGCAGCCAAGTATCCGGGACAGGGTGGGAGCAGTACTTC.